This TCR beta chain was retrieved from a study of T cells in Graves' hyperthyroidism and ophthalmopathy. In this sample, this clonotype turned up a few times. Amplification yielded TCR beta CDR3 regions, with RNA transcripts as the source. First-round RT-PCR targeting the TCR CDR3 was performed with the HTBI primer set. TCRdb fed the multiplex PCR reads into MiXCR, producing one record per CDR3 protein. The sample includes roughly 740,000 distinct CDR3 sequences, 16% of them seen just once. This clonotype was sampled from a man in his late teens or twenties with Graves' hyperthyroidism. The sequencing input was blood.

This CDR3 is CASSPGRTNEQFF. Here the CDR3 DNA reads TGTGCCAGCAGCCCCGGGAGGACGAATGAGCAGTTCTTC. This chain joins TRBV11-3 and TRBJ2-1; 7 nucleotides line up with TRBD2. This CDR3 comprises 13 residues. V trimming: 5 bases; J trimming: 7 bases; junction bases outside the gene matches: 5. Per germline, CDR1 SGHNT and CDR2 YENEEA.